A selection of T cell receptor beta chains follows, all from one sample in a study of cytomegalovirus exposure and HLA in healthy donors. Assay: immunoSEQ multiplex PCR; the TCRdb copy retains only in-frame clones and omits some. The table lists 200,000 or so clones, roughly four fifths of them singletons. The sequenced material came from PBMCs. The receptor source for this set is a woman between 18 and 30 years old in good health and CMV-seropositive. Both conserved end residues are trimmed from each CDR3.

j_call	v_call	cdr3_length	cdr3_aa
TRBJ2-2	TRBV9	11	ASSVVSTGELF
TRBJ2-1	TRBV7-2	17	ASSLGLAGGHSLYNEQF
TRBJ2-3	TRBV10-3	13	AIRDSGGGADTQY
TRBJ2-1	TRBV9	13	ASSVGGGGAWEQF
TRBJ1-6	TRBV6-4	13	ASSHSRADNSPLH
TRBJ2-2	TRBV7-2	13	ASSFRGLNTGELF
TRBJ1-1	TRBV11-3	11	ASSRPRETEAF
TRBJ2-5	TRBV11-3	12	ASSPGGTQETQY
TRBJ2-5	TRBV27	12	ASSLWATGETQY
TRBJ2-1	TRBV28	11	ASSLMQGMGQF
TRBJ1-1	TRBV5-1	13	ASSFWDSSNTEAF
TRBJ1-6	TRBV4-1	13	ASSLPGTGKVTLH
TRBJ2-7	TRBV6-5	9	ASARGYEQY
TRBJ2-7	TRBV27	14	ASSTKRGLSAYEQY
TRBJ1-2	TRBV6-5	11	ASGGQGASGYT
TRBJ2-3	TRBV9	14	ASSVGAGGSTDTQY
TRBJ2-3	TRBV7-2	14	ASSPGERGSTDTQY
TRBJ1-5	TRBV7-6	13	ASSPDFNSNQPQH
TRBJ2-4	TRBV9	15	ASSVGTGSLGKNSQY
TRBJ1-2	TRBV5-6	12	ASSPGQGNYGYT
TRBJ1-2	TRBV29-1	10	SVDSGNYGYT
TRBJ1-2	TRBV5-4	14	ASSFGGLRPAYGYT
TRBJ2-1	TRBV29-1	9	SVSEVDEQF
TRBJ1-6	TRBV6-5	13	ASSYEGAYNSPLH
TRBJ1-4	TRBV4-3	13	ASSQARGQGGKLF
TRBJ1-3	TRBV2	15	ASSALRGGTSGNTIY
TRBJ1-1	TRBV5-6	12	ASSLGHLDTEAF
TRBJ1-6	TRBV2	11	ASRSSYNSPLH
TRBJ2-3	TRBV6-1	12	ASRMGHRTDTQY
TRBJ2-1	TRBV14	15	ASSQDAGSGGYNEQF
TRBJ2-5	TRBV7-9	13	ASSLLGGAQETQY
TRBJ1-1	TRBV11-1	12	ASSLRASGTEAF
TRBJ1-3	TRBV6-1	13	ASRIIQFSGNTIY
TRBJ1-6	TRBV6-1	11	ASSGGRSSPLH
TRBJ2-5	TRBV5-5	12	ASSLLFSQETQY
TRBJ2-3	TRBV13	14	ASSQLTSVRADTQY
TRBJ1-5	TRBV15	11	ATSRAGVQPQH
TRBJ2-3	TRBV15	13	ATSRVRGGEDTQY
TRBJ2-7	TRBV6-6	10	ASSYSVRAEY
TRBJ1-6	TRBV27	13	ASRVWGAYNSPLH
TRBJ1-1	TRBV14	11	ASSTRTGAEAF
TRBJ1-4	TRBV2	16	ASSELVGQGSPNEKLF
TRBJ2-7	TRBV6-5	11	ASKKLAGGEQY
TRBJ2-5	TRBV28	12	ASSFVGGRETQY
TRBJ2-1	TRBV28	11	ASSSLRGNEQF
TRBJ1-2	TRBV5-4	12	ASSLPGEAYGYT
TRBJ1-2	TRBV4-1	13	ASSQELGGSYGYT
TRBJ2-7	TRBV7-2	11	ASSLSPAYEQY
TRBJ2-5	TRBV18	11	ASSPGASETQY
TRBJ1-1	TRBV23-1	11	ASSQIRRTEAF
TRBJ2-1	TRBV4-2	13	ASSQRASGDHEQF
TRBJ1-2	TRBV18	14	ASSPLLKGDSYGYT
TRBJ1-1	TRBV7-2	11	ASSSHMNTEAF
TRBJ2-4	TRBV6-6	13	ANSYSYGGGDIQY